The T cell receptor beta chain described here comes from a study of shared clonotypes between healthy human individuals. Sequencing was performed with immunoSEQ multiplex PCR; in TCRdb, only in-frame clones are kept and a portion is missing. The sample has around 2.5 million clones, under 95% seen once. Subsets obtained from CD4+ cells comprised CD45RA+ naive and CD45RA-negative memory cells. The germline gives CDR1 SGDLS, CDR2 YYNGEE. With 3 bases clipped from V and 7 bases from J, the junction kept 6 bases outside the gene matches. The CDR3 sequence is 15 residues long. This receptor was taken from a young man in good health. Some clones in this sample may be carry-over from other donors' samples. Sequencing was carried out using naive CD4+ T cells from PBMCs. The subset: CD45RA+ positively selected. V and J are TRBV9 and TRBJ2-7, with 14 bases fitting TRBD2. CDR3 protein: CASSGGLAGVGEQYF. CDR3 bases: TGTGCCAGCAGCGGGGGACTAGCGGGAGTAGGGGAGCAGTACTTC.